This TCR beta chain was captured by sequencing in a study of cytomegalovirus exposure and HLA in healthy donors. Overall study context: When about 400 donors were genotyped, 80% to 90% of them were found to fall in the Caucasian-associated ancestry cluster. Study results and caveats: Serostatus for CMV was the only available immune exposure information. Reportedly, HLA-A and HLA-B alleles of most subjects were accurately predicted from TCR beta.

Donors consisted of healthy bone marrow donors. The V and J ends lost 5 bases and 0 bases respectively, with 10 bases between them. Per the germline V gene, CDR1 is SQVTM and CDR2 is ANQGSEA. This CDR3 comprises 13 residues. Vbeta (60) and Jbeta (13) primers were used in the PCR. The method was immunoSEQ multiplex PCR; TCRdb's version includes in-frame clones alone and lacks a portion of them. The data hold more than 150,000 clones, with about 84% observed a single time. Notes on this clone: Its antigen is still unknown.

This receptor was obtained from a man aged 50 to 59 in good health and CMV-seronegative. Sequenced input: PBMCs. The chain carries TRBV29-1 and TRBJ1-1; no firm D call. CDR3 protein: CSVCLQMNTEAFF. CDR3 bases: TGCAGCGTTTGCCTACAGATGAACACTGAAGCTTTCTTT.